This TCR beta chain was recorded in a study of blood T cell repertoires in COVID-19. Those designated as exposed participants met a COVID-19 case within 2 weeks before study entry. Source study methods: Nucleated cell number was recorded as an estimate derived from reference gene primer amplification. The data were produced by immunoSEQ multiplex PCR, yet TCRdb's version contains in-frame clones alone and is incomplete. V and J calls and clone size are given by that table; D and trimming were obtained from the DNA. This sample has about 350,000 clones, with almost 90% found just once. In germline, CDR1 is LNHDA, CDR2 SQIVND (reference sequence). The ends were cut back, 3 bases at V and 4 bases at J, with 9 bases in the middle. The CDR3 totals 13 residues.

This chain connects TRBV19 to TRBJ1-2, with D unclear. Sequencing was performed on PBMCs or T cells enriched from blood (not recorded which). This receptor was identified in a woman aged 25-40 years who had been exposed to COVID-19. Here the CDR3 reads CASSIDIIYGYTF. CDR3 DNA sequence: TGTGCCAGTAGTATTGACATTATCTATGGCTACACCTTC.